The next 8 T cell receptor beta chains were all read from a single sample in a study of T cell responses to AZD1222 COVID-19 vaccine. Generated by immunoSEQ multiplex PCR, the TCRdb table keeps only in-frame clones and is missing some. The repertoire includes more than 100,000 clones, roughly 85% of them detected once, and roughly 8.7% sits in the top ten. The starting material was peripheral blood, obtained 28 days after the second dose of the MenACWY control vaccine. These receptors all come from an adult who received the MenACWY meningococcal vaccine as a control.

This clone was detected once. V gene TRBV18 combines with J gene TRBJ1-1; no definite D call. V gave up 1 base and J gave up 1 base, with 7 bases separating them. The CDR3 is 14 residues long. Germline V lookup: CDR1 KGHSH, CDR2 LQKENI. The CDR3 loop reads CASSPQGPNTEAFF. The CDR3 DNA is TGTGCCAGCTCACCACAGGGCCCGAACACTGAAGCTTTCTTT. Full variable domain (remainder filled in from reference TRBV18 and TRBJ1-1): NAGVMQNPRHLVRRRGQEARLRCSPMKGHSHVYWYRQLPEEGLKFMVYLQKENIIDESGMPKERFSAEFPKEGPSILRIQQVVRGDSAAYFCASSPQGPNTEAFFGQGTRLTVV.

The chain links TRBV5-5 to TRBJ1-1; 7 bases agree with TRBD1. Germline V gene data show CDR1 as SGHKS and CDR2 as YYEKEE (reference sequence). The CDR3 contains 14 residues. The V gene end was trimmed by 4 bases and the J gene end by 0 bases; junction bases not matched to a gene: 3. The CDR3 protein is CASSVGTVNTEAFF. In DNA form, the CDR3 reads TGTGCCAGCAGCGTCGGGACAGTGAACACTGAAGCTTTCTTT.

The chain links TRBV18 to TRBJ2-3, with D perhaps TRBD2 (6 bases). The CDR3 runs 14 residues. The germline V gene has CDR1 KGHSH and CDR2 LQKENI. V was cut by 4 bases and J by 5 bases, with 13 bases left in between. The CDR3 protein is CASSRTVGGDTQYF. As DNA, the CDR3 is TGTGCCAGCTCACGGACGGTCGGGGGAGATACGCAGTATTTT.

The chain uses TRBV27 and TRBJ1-1, with 8 bases identical to TRBD1. The CDR3 consists of 13 residues. V lost 6 bases, J lost 4 bases, and 4 bases stayed unmatched. The germline V gene has CDR1 MNHEY and CDR2 SMNVEV (reference sequence). The chain's CDR3 is CASRPTGGTEAFF. DNA for the CDR3: TGTGCCAGCAGACCAACAGGGGGCACTGAAGCTTTCTTT.

This rearrangement joins TRBV7-6 to TRBJ2-1; TRBD2 might be the D (5 bases). The CDR3 totals 16 residues. CDR1 is SGHVS and CDR2 is FNYEAQ in the germline V gene. V lost 0 bases to trimming and J lost 3 bases, with 12 bases between them. CDR3 bases: TGTGCCAGCAGCTTAGCAACGGACTCTAACTACAATGAGCAGTTCTTC. Amino acid sequence: CASSLATDSNYNEQFF.

The J gene is TRBJ1-4, the V gene TRBV27; D gene unclear. Trimming left V 5 bases short and J 3 bases short, with 13 bases between. The CDR3 length is 15 residues. Germline V CDR1 and CDR2: MNHEY, SMNVEV (reference sequence). The CDR3: CASSTPGAANEKLFF. The CDR3 nucleotides read TGTGCCAGCAGTACTCCGGGAGCCGCTAATGAAAAACTGTTTTTT.

The chain couples TRBV19 to TRBJ1-6; D unresolved. This CDR3 region has 14 residues. CDR1 and CDR2 from the germline V gene are LNHDA and SQIVND (reference sequence). V lost 8 bases to trimming and J lost 10 bases, with 18 bases between them. The CDR3 reads CASEAGGKRSPLHF. The CDR3 bases are TGTGCCAGTGAGGCAGGTGGGAAGCGGTCACCCCTCCACTTT.

The chain combines TRBV5-4 with TRBJ1-1; D uncertain. Trimming took off 4 bases at V and 1 base at J, with 11 bases between the two ends. CDR1 and CDR2 (germline): SGHNT, YYREEE (reference sequence). This CDR3 region has 14 residues. The CDR3 nucleotides read TGTGCCAGCAGCGAGCGGTTGGGGAACACTGAAGCTTTCTTT. It yields the protein CASSERLGNTEAFF.